This T cell receptor beta chain was sequenced for a study of molecular identifiers for immune sequencing clone quantification (dated by TCRdb to the late 2010s). Broadly, across the study: For a replicate experiment, the RNA from either approximately 20,000 or 100,000 naive CD8 T cells was divided into five aliquots, and four of those aliquots went on to sequencing. The study was a methods study using CD8 T cells to benchmark molecular-identifier clustering-based TCR repertoire sequencing (MIDCIRS) and TCR RNA copy counting. Summary of the overall study and its limitations: Highly expanded clone sizes could be underestimated because identical TCR molecules may share a barcode. Modeling indicated approximately 3.2 TCR RNA copies recovered per cell, compared with roughly 9.7 by digital PCR, which implies a capture efficiency of about 31%. Without barcode sub-clustering, chimeric consensus sequences inflated TCR diversity; chimeras reached as high as 47%. In CMV-specific effector cells, clones with more than 20 RNA copies contained over 98% of molecules, whereas in naive cells such clones contained under 1% of molecules. Spiked-in Jurkat TCR RNA equivalent to a single cell was reported to be detectable even among 850,000 to 1,000,000 naive CD8 T cells. Naive libraries contained spiked-in Jurkat TCR RNA (approximately 10 copies' worth), which is not part of the donor repertoire.

The CDR3 runs 13 residues from the cysteine to the phenylalanine. Of the read, only the CDR3 DNA is kept; its 39 bases are in frame from base 1. Deletion took 8 bases off V and 8 bases off J, with a span of 15 bases between the germline ends. From the germline V gene, CDR1 is LGHNA and CDR2 is YNFKEQ. Libraries of naive CD8 T cells were built from anywhere between about 17,000 and 1,000,000 sorted cells, with 10%, 30% or 50% of the purified RNA used. Naive CD8 T cells, defined as CD8+CD4-CCR7+CD45RA+, were FACS-sorted into RLT Plus buffer on a BD FACSAria II. Ten to eleven TCR copies' worth of Jurkat RNA were spiked into about 19,000-1,000,000 naive CD8 T cell samples to test detection sensitivity. Enrichment of CD8 T cells was performed with RosetteSep CD8+ T Cell Enrichment Cocktail and Ficoll-Paque, after which ACK red cell lysis was carried out. Library construction relied on PCR. The sequencer listed for this sample is NextSeq 500. Bulk TCR libraries were made following a previously described method, with the TCR primers given in Table S5. Total RNA was purified with the Qiagen AllPrep DNA/RNA kit. Reads from multiple sequencing runs of the same library were pooled before analysis. As for how the authors treated the data: Only reads with exact TCR constant sequence were kept, trimmed to 150 nt, and grouped by their 12-nt molecular barcodes. Reads inside each barcode group were sub-clustered using a 15% Levenshtein threshold, and a quality-weighted consensus sequence was constructed for each RNA molecule. Non-functional sequences were excluded, and lower-count sequences lying one edit away from another sequence were also excluded. Barcode sub-clusters with fewer than 20% of the maximum read count were removed, based on fitting two negative binomial distributions. TCRdb itself trimmed the public reads at Q25 with fastp, ran MiXCR and retained productive beta chains. Identical CDR3 protein sequences are pooled into one entry, listed with their most common genes and DNA. What appears here as the V and J calls and clone size reflects TCRdb's work, not the paper's. The sample includes about 510,000 distinct CDR3 sequences, with 25% observed a single time. The biggest ten clones account for 0.7% to 0.9% of the sample.

As concerns this clonotype: Its antigen is currently not known. No base quality values were provided; no much bigger clone lies one nucleotide off.

The receptor was derived from a human donor in good health. Some libraries in this study had Jurkat cell RNA spiked in. Sample: naive CD8+ T cells from blood, with Jurkat cell RNA spiked in. This sample's cell subset or site label indicates: FACS-sorted CD8+CD4-CCR7+CD45RA+ naive T cells. The chain joins TRBV4-2 to TRBJ1-4; a weak D assignment points to TRBD1 (5 bases agree). The CDR3 protein: CASAPGYDEKLFF. The nucleotides read TGTGCCAGCGCACCAGGGTATGACGAAAAACTGTTTTTT.